What follows are 25 T cell receptor beta chains derived from one specimen sequenced in a study of control samples from healthy donors and cancer patients. Repertoires were generated with immunoSEQ multiplex PCR, while TCRdb's copy carries only in-frame clones and drops some. The repertoire holds about 130,000 clones, with about 90% as singletons. The sample was blood. Source of these receptors: a man younger than 30 in good health.

This chain uses TRBV9 with TRBJ2-2; TRBD2 is a possible D gene (5 bases). Trimming pared 3 bases from V and 1 base from J, leaving 10 bases between. The CDR3 covers 15 residues. Germline CDR1 is SGDLS and CDR2 is YYNGEE. CDR3 nucleotides: TGTGCCAGCAGCGGAGGGAATTGGAACACCGGGGAGCTGTTTTTT. Translated, it gives CASSGGNWNTGELFF.

This clone was seen once. This sequence joins TRBV28 and TRBJ1-5; D not resolved. The CDR3 has 16 residues. Germline V gives CDR1 MDHEN, CDR2 SYDVKM. Trimming shortened V by 0 bases and J by 8 bases, and 17 bases separated the two germline ends. This chain's CDR3 is CASSLWGSERIKPQHF. CDR3 DNA: TGTGCCAGCAGTTTATGGGGGTCGGAGCGAATCAAGCCCCAGCATTTT.

This clone was counted a single time. The rearrangement links TRBV27 to TRBJ2-1; D not resolved. V was shortened by 6 bases and J by 7 bases, with 10 bases between the two germline ends. From germline, CDR1 is MNHEY and CDR2 SMNVEV (reference sequence). The length of the CDR3 is 12 residues. CDR3 DNA sequence: TGTGCCAGCAGATCCTTTCAAAATGAGCAGTTCTTC. Protein sequence: CASRSFQNEQFF.

In this sample, this clone turned up many times. This CDR3 is also generated by other DNA sequences in the sample. The CDR3 sequence is CASSPGGGLNSNQPQHF. The CDR3 DNA reads as TGCGCCAGCAGCCCTGGGGGGGGACTCAATAGCAATCAGCCCCAGCATTTT. The chain carries TRBV5-1 and TRBJ1-5, with D tentatively TRBD1 (5 bases). CDR3 length equals 17 residues. The V gene's germline CDR1 is SGHRS and CDR2 YFSETQ. The germline V and J ends were trimmed by 4 bases and 0 bases, with 17 bases remaining between them.

The CDR3 sequence is CASVGQGAYTGELFF. CDR3 coding DNA: TGTGCCTCCGTGGGGCAGGGGGCTTACACCGGGGAGCTGTTTTTT. The chain is built from TRBV30 and TRBJ2-2; 8 positions match TRBD1. This CDR3 has 15 residues. V shed 7 bases, J shed 3 bases, and the junction held 10 bases outside the gene matches. Looked up from germline, CDR1 is GTSNPN and CDR2 is SVGIG (reference sequence). Full variable domain (missing parts from reference TRBV30 and TRBJ2-2): SQTIHQWPATLVQPVGSPLSLECTVEGTSNPNLYWYRQAAGRGLQLLFYSVGIGQISSEVPQNLSASRPQDRQFILSSKKLLLSDSGFYLCASVGQGAYTGELFFGEGSRLTVL.

The V and J genes are TRBV5-8 and TRBJ2-5; no definite D call. The CDR3 is made up of 15 amino acids. Germline CDR1 SGHTS, CDR2 YDEGEE. V dropped 1 base and J dropped 2 bases, with 12 bases sitting between them. The chain's CDR3 is CASSLRRLGQETQYF. The CDR3 DNA reads as TGTGCCAGCAGCTTGAGACGGCTTGGACAAGAGACCCAGTACTTC.

The genes are TRBV7-2 and TRBJ2-7, with a tentative D call TRBD2 (5 bases). CDR3 length equals 14 residues. Trimming removed 5 bases from V and 2 bases from J, with 13 bases in between. CDR1 SGHTA and CDR2 FQGNSA come from the germline V gene. The CDR3 protein is CASSPTRGTYEQYF. The CDR3 DNA reads as TGTGCCAGCAGCCCCACTCGGGGTACCTACGAGCAGTACTTC.

The rearrangement links TRBV6-2 or TRBV6-3 to TRBJ1-1; 7 nucleotides agree with TRBD1. The V gene's germline CDR1 is MNHEY and CDR2 SVGEGT. V lost 5 bases to trimming and J lost 0 bases; unmatched junction nucleotides: 0. The CDR3 totals 13 residues. This CDR3 is CASSDRVNTEAFF. DNA for the CDR3: TGTGCCAGCAGTGACAGGGTGAACACTGAAGCTTTCTTT.

The chain uses TRBV7-2 and TRBJ2-7, with 7 positions matching TRBD2. This CDR3 has 16 residues. Germline V gene data show CDR1 as SGHTA and CDR2 as FQGNSA. V was pared by 4 bases and J by 3 bases, with 12 bases of the junction left unmatched. The CDR3, as DNA: TGTGCCAGCAGCTCCCAAAGCGGGACGATTAACTACGAGCAGTACTTC. It encodes CASSSQSGTINYEQYF. The full variable domain, its missing parts supplied by reference TRBV7-2 and TRBJ2-7, is GAGVSQSPSNKVTEKGKDVELRCDPISGHTALYWYRQSLGQGLEFLIYFQGNSAPDKSGLPSDRFSAERTGGSVSTLTIQRTQQEDSAVYLCASSSQSGTINYEQYFGPGTRLTVT.

CDR3 sequence: CASNSGPGLGPDTQYF. CDR3 sequence (DNA): TGTGCCAGCAACAGTGGGCCGGGACTAGGTCCAGATACGCAGTATTTT. The chain uses TRBV7-9 and TRBJ2-3; 8 nucleotides agree with TRBD2. The ends lost 7 bases at V and 4 bases at J; junction bases unmatched: 13. This CDR3 has 16 residues. CDR1 and CDR2 (germline): SEHNR, FQNEAQ (reference sequence).

The chain has TRBV5-1 and TRBJ1-6; no reliable D call. This CDR3 contains 15 residues. Germline assignment: CDR1 SGHRS and CDR2 YFSETQ. Trimming removed 0 bases from V and 3 bases from J, with 7 bases in between. DNA for the CDR3: TGCGCCAGCAGCTTGGCTGACTACTATAATTCACCCCTCCACTTT. This sequence encodes CASSLADYYNSPLHF.

The rearrangement joins TRBV27 to TRBJ2-7; a possible D gene is TRBD2 (6 bases). CDR3 length: 13 amino acids. CDR1 is MNHEY and CDR2 is SMNVEV in the germline V gene (reference sequence). V was trimmed by 6 bases and J by 0 bases, leaving 9 bases between them. The CDR3 sequence: CASRKGLSYEQYF. The CDR3 coding sequence is TGTGCCAGCAGGAAGGGACTCTCCTACGAGCAGTACTTC.

The chain employs TRBV25-1 and TRBJ1-2, with TRBD1 as a possible D gene (6 bases). Germline values: CDR1 MGHDK, CDR2 SYGVNS. V was shortened by 4 bases and J by 6 bases, with 12 bases between the two germline ends. The CDR3 has 13 residues. The CDR3 loop reads CASSVTGAHGYTF. CDR3 nucleotide sequence: TGTGCCAGCAGTGTCACGGGGGCACATGGCTACACCTTC.

This rearrangement joins TRBV15 to TRBJ2-7; 9 bases map to TRBD2. The germline V gene encodes CDR1 LNHNV and CDR2 YYDKDF (reference sequence). This CDR3 is built from 15 residues. Losses at the gene ends were 1 base for V and 4 bases for J; bases not matched to a gene: 5. The CDR3 loop reads CATSRGVAGAYEQYF. The CDR3 DNA is TGTGCCACCAGCAGAGGGGTAGCGGGAGCTTACGAGCAGTACTTC.

This clone appeared once. V gene TRBV28 combines with J gene TRBJ2-7, with TRBD2 matching over 7 bases. Germline assignment: CDR1 MDHEN and CDR2 SYDVKM. V shed 3 bases, J shed 0 bases, and the junction held 5 bases outside the gene matches. The CDR3 is 15 amino acids. CDR3 loop: CASSFWLAVSYEQYF. DNA of the CDR3: TGTGCCAGCAGTTTTTGGCTAGCGGTCTCCTACGAGCAGTACTTC. Full variable domain (missing parts from reference TRBV28 and TRBJ2-7): DVKVTQSSRYLVKRTGEKVFLECVQDMDHENMFWYRQDPGLGLRLIYFSYDVKMKEKGDIPEGYSVSREKKERFSLILESASTNQTSMYLCASSFWLAVSYEQYFGPGTRLTVT.

The CDR3 reads CSVDTGYSPYEQYF. CDR3 sequence (DNA): TGCAGCGTTGATACAGGGTACTCCCCCTACGAGCAGTACTTC. This rearrangement joins TRBV29-1 to TRBJ2-7; D might be TRBD1 (6 bases). Germline V CDR1 and CDR2: SQVTM, ANQGSEA. V was cut by 3 bases and J by 2 bases, with 14 bases left in between. The CDR3 is 14 residues long.

This clone has a handful of counts. The CDR3 loop is CASSIAVLSGNTIYF. DNA for the CDR3: TGTGCCAGTAGTATTGCAGTGCTCTCTGGAAACACCATATATTTT. The J gene is TRBJ1-3, the V gene TRBV19; no firm D call. CDR1 is LNHDA and CDR2 is SQIVND in the germline V gene (reference sequence). The germline V and J ends were trimmed by 3 bases and 0 bases, with 9 bases remaining between them. The CDR3 totals 15 residues.

This clone showed up just a few times. The V gene is TRBV29-1, the J gene TRBJ1-2; D is perhaps TRBD1 (5 bases). The ends were cut back, 7 bases at V and 2 bases at J, with 17 bases in the middle. CDR1 is SQVTM and CDR2 is ANQGSEA in the germline V gene. The CDR3 totals 14 residues. CDR3 sequence (DNA): TGCAGCGCTCGATTAGGGGAATGGAACTATGGCTACACCTTC. Amino acids: CSARLGEWNYGYTF.

This clone was counted a few times. The chain has TRBV5-1 and TRBJ2-7; TRBD2 aligns across 7 bases. The V gene end was trimmed by 4 bases and the J gene end by 6 bases; junction bases not matched to a gene: 10. The germline CDR1 and CDR2 sequences are SGHRS and YFSETQ. The CDR3 length is 14 residues. The CDR3 nucleotides are TGCGCCAGCAGCGAACCGGGGGGAGCGGGCGAGCAGTACTTC. Its protein is CASSEPGGAGEQYF.

The rearrangement links TRBV19 to TRBJ1-1, with D hard to call. Germline CDR1 LNHDA, CDR2 SQIVND (reference sequence). Trimming stripped 3 bases from V and 1 base from J, with 6 bases between. The CDR3 runs to 13 residues. The CDR3 nucleotides read TGTGCCAGTAGTATGGGAGGGAACACTGAAGCTTTCTTT. This encodes CASSMGGNTEAFF.

This clone occurred a few times. The CDR3 coding sequence is TGTGCCAGCAGGGCCGGGACAGGCAGGGCTAACGAGCAGTACTTC. It codes for CASRAGTGRANEQYF. The chain carries TRBV2 and TRBJ2-7, with TRBD1 matching over 8 bases. The CDR3 spans 15 residues. The germline V gene encodes CDR1 SNHLY and CDR2 FYNNEI. Unmatched junction bases numbered 12, after V lost 6 bases and J lost 5 bases.

This chain joins TRBV27 and TRBJ2-2; D uncertain. The CDR3 has 14 amino acids. V was pared by 2 bases and J by 1 base, with 5 bases between. The germline CDR1 and CDR2 sequences are MNHEY and SMNVEV (reference sequence). The CDR3 sequence is CASSLKENTGELFF. In DNA, the CDR3 is TGTGCCAGCAGTTTAAAAGAGAACACCGGGGAGCTGTTTTTT.

V gene TRBV28 combines with J gene TRBJ1-2, with TRBD1 matching 7 bases. V was clipped by 4 bases and J by 3 bases; unmatched bases: 2. The CDR3 covers 13 residues. The germline V gene has CDR1 MDHEN and CDR2 SYDVKM. The CDR3 DNA reads TGTGCCAGCAGTTCACAGGGGTACTATGGCTACACCTTC. Protein: CASSSQGYYGYTF.

This clone was observed once. The rearrangement uses TRBV28 and TRBJ1-2; 9 nucleotides match TRBD1. The V gene's germline CDR1 is MDHEN and CDR2 SYDVKM. The CDR3 has 14 amino acids. After removal of 6 bases from V and 8 bases from J, the junction contained 10 bases not matched to a gene. The CDR3: CASSPGQGTRGYTF. The CDR3 bases are TGTGCCAGCAGCCCCGGACAGGGGACAAGGGGCTACACCTTC.

This clone has just one count. The chain couples TRBV5-1 to TRBJ2-1; D is tentatively TRBD1 or TRBD2 (6 bases each). Germline lookup yields CDR1 SGHRS and CDR2 YFSETQ. Trimming took off 8 bases at V and 8 bases at J, with 20 bases between the two ends. The CDR3 loop spans 14 amino acids. Here the CDR3 reads CASNFGTPGDEQFF. The CDR3 coding sequence is TGCGCCAGTAACTTCGGGACACCGGGGGATGAGCAGTTCTTC.